Sequencing of this T cell receptor (beta chain) was carried out in a study of beta chain features in type 1 diabetes. Notes on the study in general: Significant though moderate, a shortening of TCRB CDR3s appeared in all four CD4+ subsets of Type 1 diabetes patients. Compared to healthy donors, patients appeared to have naive, central memory and Treg TCRB repertoires that were more alike. Lower insertion and higher deletion counts appeared at VDJ junctions in type 1 diabetes patients.

Sorted CD4+ subsets: naive, central memory, regulatory, stem cell-like memory (CD45RO/CCR7/CD25/CD127/CD95/CD27 panel). Reverse transcription of all isolated RNA meant that expressed TCRB transcripts were sequenced. This table comes from immunoSEQ multiplex PCR, and its TCRdb copy is limited to in-frame clones, with some not included. The repertoire holds 330,000 or so clones, with roughly a fifth as singletons. In regard to this clone: The antigen remains undetermined.

The sequenced sample was naive CD4+ T cells from blood. The sequence came from a woman aged 18-29 years in good health.

The CDR3 protein is CASSSLGVRRAKNIQYF. The CDR3 bases are TGTGCCAGCAGCTCACTGGGAGTTAGAAGAGCCAAAAACATTCAGTACTTC. V usage is TRBV7-3 and J usage is TRBJ2-4; possible D gene TRBD2, 5 bases. CDR1 is SGHTA, CDR2 FQGTGA, per germline. V shed 4 bases and J shed 0 bases, with 16 bases lying between them. CDR3 size: 17 residues.